This T cell receptor (beta chain) originates from a study of T cell responses to AZD1222 COVID-19 vaccine. Some clones are missing from TCRdb's copy, which holds only in-frame ones; the method was immunoSEQ multiplex PCR. Of over 60,000 clones in the sample, roughly 87% are singletons; the top ten hold around 24%. The ends were cut back, 0 bases at V and 4 bases at J, with 7 bases in the middle. The germline CDR1 and CDR2 sequences are SGDLS and YYNGEE. The CDR3 runs to 13 residues. This clone was seen a single time. This sequence joins TRBV9 and TRBJ1-1; no definite D call. Sequenced material: peripheral blood, taken on day 0 of AZD1222 vaccination. The sequence was obtained from an adult in good health. As DNA, the CDR3 is TGTGCCAGCAGCGTAGTTGGGAGCACTGAAGCTTTCTTT. Translated, it gives CASSVVGSTEAFF.